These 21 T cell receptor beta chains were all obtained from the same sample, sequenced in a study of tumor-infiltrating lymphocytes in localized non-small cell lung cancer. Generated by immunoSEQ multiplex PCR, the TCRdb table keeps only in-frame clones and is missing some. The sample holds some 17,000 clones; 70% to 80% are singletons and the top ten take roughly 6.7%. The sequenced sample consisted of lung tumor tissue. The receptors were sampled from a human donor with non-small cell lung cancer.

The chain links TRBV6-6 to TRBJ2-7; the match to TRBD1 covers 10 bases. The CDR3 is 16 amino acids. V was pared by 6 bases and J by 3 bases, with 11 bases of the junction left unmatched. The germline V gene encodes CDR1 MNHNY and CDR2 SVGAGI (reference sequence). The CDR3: CASRPPGQGSFYEQYF. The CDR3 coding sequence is TGTGCCAGCAGACCCCCGGGACAGGGGAGTTTCTACGAGCAGTACTTC.

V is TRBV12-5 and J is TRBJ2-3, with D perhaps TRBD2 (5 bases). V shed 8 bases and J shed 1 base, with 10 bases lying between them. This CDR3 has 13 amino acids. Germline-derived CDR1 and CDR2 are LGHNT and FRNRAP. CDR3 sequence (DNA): TGTGCTAGTTTAAGGACTGGCACAGATACGCAGTATTTT. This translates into CASLRTGTDTQYF.

The CDR3 loop is CASRPSGESYEQYF. The CDR3 coding sequence is TGTGCCAGCAGGCCTAGCGGCGAATCCTACGAGCAGTACTTC. The rearrangement joins TRBV6-5 to TRBJ2-7; 7 nucleotides match TRBD2. The CDR3 length is 14 residues. Germline V lookup: CDR1 MNHEY, CDR2 SVGAGI. After removal of 6 bases from V and 1 base from J, the junction contained 6 bases not matched to a gene.

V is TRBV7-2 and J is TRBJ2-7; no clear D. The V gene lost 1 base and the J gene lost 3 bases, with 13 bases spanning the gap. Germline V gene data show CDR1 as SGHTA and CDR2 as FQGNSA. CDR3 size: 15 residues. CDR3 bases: TGTGCCAGCAGCTTAGGGATCTCAGCAAACTACGAGCAGTACTTC. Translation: CASSLGISANYEQYF.

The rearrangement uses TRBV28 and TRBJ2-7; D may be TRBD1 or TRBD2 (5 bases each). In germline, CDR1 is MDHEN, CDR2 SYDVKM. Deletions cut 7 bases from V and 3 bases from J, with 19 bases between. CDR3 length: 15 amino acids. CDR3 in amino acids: CASTGNRDAVYEQYF. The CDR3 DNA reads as TGTGCCAGCACCGGAAACCGGGACGCCGTCTACGAGCAGTACTTC.

CDR3: CASSVGGRVQETQYF. The CDR3 DNA follows: TGTGCCAGCAGTGTGGGTGGGAGGGTACAAGAGACCCAGTACTTC. The J gene is TRBJ2-5, the V gene TRBV6-4, with 7 bases lining up with TRBD2. After removal of 4 bases from V and 2 bases from J, the junction contained 7 bases not matched to a gene. Germline V CDR1 and CDR2: MRHNA, SNTAGT. The CDR3 runs to 15 residues.

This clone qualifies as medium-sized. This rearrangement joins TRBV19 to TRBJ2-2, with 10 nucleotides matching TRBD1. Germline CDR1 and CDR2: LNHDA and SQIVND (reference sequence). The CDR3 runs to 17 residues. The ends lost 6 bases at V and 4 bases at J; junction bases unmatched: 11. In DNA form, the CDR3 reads TGTGCCAGTAGACCCCGCCGGGACAGGGGCCTCACCGGGGAGCTGTTTTTT. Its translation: CASRPRRDRGLTGELFF.

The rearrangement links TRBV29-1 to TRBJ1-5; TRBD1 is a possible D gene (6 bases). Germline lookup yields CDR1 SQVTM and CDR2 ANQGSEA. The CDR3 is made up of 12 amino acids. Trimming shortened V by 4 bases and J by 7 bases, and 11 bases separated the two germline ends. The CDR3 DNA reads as TGCAGCGTTGCGACGGGGGCACAGCCCCAGCATTTT. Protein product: CSVATGAQPQHF. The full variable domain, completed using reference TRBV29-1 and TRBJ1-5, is SAVISQKPSRDICQRGTSLTIQCQVDSQVTMMFWYRQQPGQSLTLIATANQGSEATYESGFVIDKFPISRPNLTFSTLTVSNMSPEDSSIYLCSVATGAQPQHFGDGTRLSIL.

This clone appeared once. CDR3 sequence: CASTFGTGDQPQHF. The DNA of the CDR3 is TGTGCCAGCACCTTCGGGACAGGGGATCAGCCCCAGCATTTT. V is TRBV5-5 and J is TRBJ1-5; 10 bases agree with TRBD1. V gave up 6 bases and J gave up 5 bases; unmatched junction bases: 5. CDR1 is SGHKS, CDR2 YYEKEE, per germline (reference sequence). The CDR3 runs 14 residues.

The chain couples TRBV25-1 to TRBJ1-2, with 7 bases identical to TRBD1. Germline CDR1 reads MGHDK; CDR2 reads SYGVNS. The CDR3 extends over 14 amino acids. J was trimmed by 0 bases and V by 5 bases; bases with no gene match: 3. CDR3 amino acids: CASSRQGANYGYTF. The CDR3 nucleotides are TGTGCCAGCAGTCGACAGGGAGCTAACTATGGCTACACCTTC.

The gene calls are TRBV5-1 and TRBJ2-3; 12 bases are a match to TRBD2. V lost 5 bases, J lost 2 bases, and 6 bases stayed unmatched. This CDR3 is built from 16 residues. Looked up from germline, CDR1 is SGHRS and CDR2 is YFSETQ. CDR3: CASRSGLAGTTDTQYF. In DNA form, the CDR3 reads TGCGCCAGCAGATCCGGACTAGCGGGGACCACAGATACGCAGTATTTT.

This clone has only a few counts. The CDR3 is CSVEDGLAGINEQFF. CDR3 DNA sequence: TGCAGCGTTGAAGACGGGCTAGCGGGGATCAATGAGCAGTTCTTC. The V gene is TRBV29-1, the J gene TRBJ2-1; 9 positions agree with TRBD2. The CDR3 is made up of 15 amino acids. Germline V gene sequence: CDR1 SQVTM, CDR2 ANQGSEA. V lost 0 bases, J lost 6 bases, and 6 bases stayed unmatched.

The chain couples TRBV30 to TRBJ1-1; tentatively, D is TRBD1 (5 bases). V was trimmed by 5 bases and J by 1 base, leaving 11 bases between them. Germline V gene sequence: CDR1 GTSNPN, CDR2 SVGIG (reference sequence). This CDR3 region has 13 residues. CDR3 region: CAWEGGGNTEAFF. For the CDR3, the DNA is TGTGCCTGGGAGGGCGGGGGGAACACTGAAGCTTTCTTT.

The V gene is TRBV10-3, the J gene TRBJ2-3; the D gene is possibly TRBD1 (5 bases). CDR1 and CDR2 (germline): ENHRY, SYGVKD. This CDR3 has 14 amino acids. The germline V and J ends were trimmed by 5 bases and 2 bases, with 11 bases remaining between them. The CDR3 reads CAISQGQDTDTQYF. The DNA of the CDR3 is TGTGCCATCAGTCAAGGACAAGACACAGATACGCAGTATTTT.

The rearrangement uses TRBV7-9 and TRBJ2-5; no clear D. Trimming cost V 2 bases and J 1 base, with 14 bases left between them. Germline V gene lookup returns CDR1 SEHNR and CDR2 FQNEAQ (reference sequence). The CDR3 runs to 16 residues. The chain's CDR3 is CASSLKAAYAQETQYF. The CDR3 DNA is TGTGCCAGCAGCTTAAAGGCGGCTTACGCCCAAGAGACCCAGTACTTC.

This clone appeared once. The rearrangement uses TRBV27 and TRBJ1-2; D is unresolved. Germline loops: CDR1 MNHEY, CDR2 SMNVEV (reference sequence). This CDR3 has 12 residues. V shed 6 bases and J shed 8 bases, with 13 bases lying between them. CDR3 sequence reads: CASRDRFWGYTF. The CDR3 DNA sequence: TGTGCCAGCAGGGACCGATTCTGGGGCTACACCTTC.

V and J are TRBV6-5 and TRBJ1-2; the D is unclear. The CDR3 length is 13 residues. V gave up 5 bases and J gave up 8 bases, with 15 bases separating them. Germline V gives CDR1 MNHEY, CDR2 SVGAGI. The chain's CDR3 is CASSTPGGLGYTF. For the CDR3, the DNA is TGTGCCAGCAGTACCCCAGGCGGTTTAGGCTACACCTTC.

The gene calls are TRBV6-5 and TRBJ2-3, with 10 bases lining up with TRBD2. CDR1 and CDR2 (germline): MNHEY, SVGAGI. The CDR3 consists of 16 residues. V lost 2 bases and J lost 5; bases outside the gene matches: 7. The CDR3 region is CASSYAPLAGVDTQYF. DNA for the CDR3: TGTGCCAGCAGTTACGCCCCGCTAGCGGGAGTAGATACGCAGTATTTT.

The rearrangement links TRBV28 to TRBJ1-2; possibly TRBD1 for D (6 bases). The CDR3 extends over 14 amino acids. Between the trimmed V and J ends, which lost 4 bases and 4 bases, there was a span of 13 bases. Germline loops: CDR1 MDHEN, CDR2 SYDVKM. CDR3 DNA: TGTGCCAGCAGTTCCAGGACAGCCCCCTATGGCTACACCTTC. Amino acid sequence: CASSSRTAPYGYTF.

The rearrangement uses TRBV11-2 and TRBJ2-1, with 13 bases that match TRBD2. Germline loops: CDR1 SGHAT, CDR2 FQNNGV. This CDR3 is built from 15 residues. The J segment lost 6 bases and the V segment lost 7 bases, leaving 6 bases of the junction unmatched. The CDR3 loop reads CASTVLAGGGNEQFF. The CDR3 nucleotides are TGTGCCAGCACCGTACTAGCGGGAGGGGGCAATGAGCAGTTCTTC.

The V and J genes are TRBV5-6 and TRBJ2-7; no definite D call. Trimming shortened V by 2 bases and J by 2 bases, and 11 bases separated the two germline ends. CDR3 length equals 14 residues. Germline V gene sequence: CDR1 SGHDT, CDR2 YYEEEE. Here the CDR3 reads CASSFLGKTYEQYF. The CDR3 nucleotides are TGTGCCAGCAGCTTCTTAGGAAAAACCTACGAGCAGTACTTC.